Listed below are T cell receptor beta chains from one sample, sequenced in a study of shared clonotypes between healthy human individuals. TCRdb keeps only in-frame clones here, not all; method: immunoSEQ multiplex PCR. The data contain approximately 95,000 clones, 67% of them singletons. Input material: memory CD8+ T cells sorted from blood. All receptors derive from a young man in good health. The CDR3 runs from the conserved cysteine through the conserved F or W. A D gene is named only where the DNA matches it firmly. Some rows mark clone size as missing; the rest say once, few, many or name a class of expanded clone.

CDR3aa	CDR3nt	j_gene	d_gene	v_gene	abundance
CASSMGLANEQFF	TGCGCCAGCAGTATGGGACTAGCCAATGAGCAGTTCTTC	TRBJ2-1	TRBD2	TRBV10-2	-
CASSPRLEGNEQFF	TGTGCCAGCAGTCCCCGACTAGAGGGGAATGAGCAGTTCTTC	TRBJ2-1	-	TRBV6-6	many
CASRTSAETQYF	TGTGCCAGCAGGACTAGTGCGGAGACCCAGTACTTC	TRBJ2-5	-	TRBV6-1	-
CASSLIHAELFF	TGTGCCAGCAGCTTAATTCATGCGGAGCTGTTTTTT	TRBJ2-2	-	TRBV7-9	many
CASSRTGGFTGELFF	TGTGCCAGCAGTCGTACAGGGGGCTTCACCGGGGAGCTGTTTTTT	TRBJ2-2	TRBD1	TRBV28	-
CASNLGTSGSQYF	TGTGCCAGCAACCTAGGGACTAGCGGGAGTCAGTACTTC	TRBJ2-7	TRBD2	TRBV13	few
CASSLESGGSTDTQYF	TGTGCCAGCAGCTTAGAGAGCGGAGGAAGCACAGATACGCAGTATTTT	TRBJ2-3	-	TRBV7-2	once
CASNGRPNTEAFF	TGTGCCAGCAATGGCAGGCCGAACACTGAAGCTTTCTTT	TRBJ1-1	-	TRBV6-1	-
CASRGVGTDTQYF	TGTGCCAGCAGGGGGGTGGGCACAGATACGCAGTATTTT	TRBJ2-3	-	TRBV19	-
CASIGTGPGPYEQYF	TGTGCCAGCATCGGAACGGGTCCCGGTCCCTACGAGCAGTACTTC	TRBJ2-7	-	TRBV11-2	-
CATSRDPTQYNEQFF	TGTGCCACCAGCAGAGATCCAACACAGTACAATGAGCAGTTCTTC	TRBJ2-1	-	TRBV15	once
CASSEVPQASGYTF	TGCGCCAGCAGTGAGGTCCCTCAGGCGAGTGGCTACACCTTC	TRBJ1-2	-	TRBV10-2	-
CASSLTSGRGYNEQFF	TGTGCCAGCAGCTTGACTAGCGGGAGAGGATACAATGAGCAGTTCTTC	TRBJ2-1	TRBD2	TRBV7-9	-
CASSNRGGNYEQYF	TGTGCCAGCAGCAACCGGGGGGGGAACTACGAGCAGTACTTC	TRBJ2-7	TRBD2	TRBV25-1	-
CASRWTPNTEAFF	TGTGCCAGCAGATGGACACCGAACACTGAAGCTTTCTTT	TRBJ1-1	-	TRBV27	few
CASTVHRADLPQHF	TGTGCCAGCACCGTGCACCGGGCAGATTTGCCCCAGCATTTT	TRBJ1-5	-	TRBV7-6	-
CASSPGPNEKLFF	TGTGCCAGCAGTCCTGGGCCTAATGAAAAACTGTTTTTT	TRBJ1-4	-	TRBV7-9	-
CASSRTGGRAGANVLTF	TGTGCCAGTAGTCGTACAGGGGGTAGGGCTGGGGCCAACGTCCTGACTTTC	TRBJ2-6	TRBD1	TRBV19	-
CAISESSVGFYEQFF	TGTGCCATCAGTGAGTCGTCGGTTGGGTTCTATGAGCAGTTCTTC	TRBJ2-1	-	TRBV10-3	-
CASSPRTGTDGYTF	TGTGCCAGCTCACCAAGGACAGGGACGGATGGCTACACCTTC	TRBJ1-2	TRBD1	TRBV18	-
CASSDGSMGHNEQFF	TGCGCCAGCAGCGATGGGAGTATGGGTCACAATGAGCAGTTCTTC	TRBJ2-1	-	TRBV5-1	few
CASFHGAEQYF	TGTGCCAGCTTCCACGGCGCCGAGCAGTACTTC	TRBJ2-7	-	TRBV27	-
CASSHTKGQANNEQFF	TGTGCCAGCAGCCATACAAAGGGACAGGCAAACAATGAGCAGTTCTTC	TRBJ2-1	TRBD1	TRBV7-2	-
CASSLTSGRAHEQYF	TGTGCCAGCAGCTTGACTAGCGGGAGGGCCCACGAGCAGTACTTC	TRBJ2-7	TRBD2	TRBV7-9	-
CASTPGVGGAETQYF	TGTGCCAGCACCCCAGGGGTGGGGGGAGCGGAGACCCAGTACTTC	TRBJ2-5	-	TRBV7-9	-
CASSFGGQPKQETQYF	TGTGCCAGCAGCTTTGGCGGACAGCCAAAACAAGAGACCCAGTACTTC	TRBJ2-5	-	TRBV11-2	-
CASSLAPAGGLNEQFF	TGTGCCAGCAGCTTAGCGCCCGCGGGAGGGTTGAATGAGCAGTTCTTC	TRBJ2-1	TRBD2	TRBV7-9	-
CASSLFAGMDEQYF	TGTGCCAGCAGTTTATTTGCGGGAATGGACGAGCAGTACTTC	TRBJ2-7	-	TRBV27	many
CASSWYGDYEQYF	TGTGCCAGCAGCTGGTACGGTGACTACGAGCAGTACTTC	TRBJ2-7	-	TRBV7-9	-
CAISERRDTDTQYF	TGTGCCATCAGTGAGCGGCGGGACACAGATACGCAGTATTTT	TRBJ2-3	-	TRBV10-3	-
CASTAGTANTGELFF	TGTGCCAGCACCGCCGGGACAGCTAACACCGGGGAGCTGTTTTTT	TRBJ2-2	TRBD1	TRBV27	few
CASSVDGVWQPGNTIYF	TGTGCCAGCAGCGTCGATGGGGTCTGGCAGCCTGGAAACACCATATATTTT	TRBJ1-3	-	TRBV9	-
CASSAGETQYF	TGTGCCAGCAGCGCGGGGGAGACCCAGTACTTC	TRBJ2-5	-	TRBV5-5	-
CASSATSGGTDTQYF	TGTGCCAGCAGCGCTACTAGCGGTGGCACAGATACGCAGTATTTT	TRBJ2-3	TRBD2	TRBV2	few
CASSAGLASTDTQYF	TGCGCCAGCAGCGCCGGACTAGCATCCACAGATACGCAGTATTTT	TRBJ2-3	TRBD2	TRBV5-1	few
CASSLEGLAGVGPYNEQFF	TGTGCCAGCTCACTAGAGGGACTAGCGGGAGTGGGCCCCTACAATGAGCAGTTCTTC	TRBJ2-1	TRBD2	TRBV18	few
CASSLNPTGSTQPQHF	TGTGCCAGCAGCCTTAACCCGACAGGGTCTACTCAGCCCCAGCATTTT	TRBJ1-5	TRBD1	TRBV28	-
CASSRNRHDNEQFF	TGTGCCAGCAGCCGGAATCGCCACGACAATGAGCAGTTCTTC	TRBJ2-1	-	TRBV11-3	once
CASRMGQKTEAFF	TGTGCCAGCAGAATGGGACAGAAAACTGAAGCTTTCTTT	TRBJ1-1	TRBD1	TRBV7-6	-
CASSGVRKDEQYF	TGTGCCAGCAGCGGGGTAAGGAAGGACGAGCAGTACTTC	TRBJ2-7	-	TRBV9	once
CASSLVGSGQGAEKLFF	TGTGCCAGCAGCTTAGTAGGTTCTGGACAGGGAGCCGAAAAACTGTTTTTT	TRBJ1-4	TRBD1	TRBV13	-
CASSQVTSSGNTIYF	TGCGCCAGCAGCCAAGTCACGAGCTCTGGAAACACCATATATTTT	TRBJ1-3	-	TRBV4-3	-
CAGGDYYEQYF	TGTGCCGGGGGGGATTACTACGAGCAGTACTTC	TRBJ2-7	TRBD2	TRBV28	-
CASREPGAGTDTQYF	TGTGCCAGCAGGGAACCGGGGGCCGGCACAGATACGCAGTATTTT	TRBJ2-3	-	TRBV7-9	few
CSVEGGALGTEAFF	TGCAGCGTTGAAGGGGGGGCTCTGGGGACTGAAGCTTTCTTT	TRBJ1-1	-	TRBV29-1	-
CASSSEPTGELFF	TGCGCCAGCAGCTCCGAGCCTACCGGGGAGCTGTTTTTT	TRBJ2-2	-	TRBV5-1	few
CATSTGRSYGNTIYF	TGTGCCACCAGCACCGGACGAAGTTATGGAAACACCATATATTTT	TRBJ1-3	-	TRBV15	-
CASRPTSGRIWNIQYF	TGTGCCAGCAGGCCTACTAGCGGGAGAATCTGGAACATTCAGTACTTC	TRBJ2-4	TRBD2	TRBV2	-
CASSPRDSAYEQYF	TGTGCCAGCAGTCCGCGGGACAGTGCCTACGAGCAGTACTTC	TRBJ2-7	-	TRBV25-1	few
CASRRTSGRADTQYF	TGTGCCAGCAGGCGGACTAGCGGGAGGGCAGATACGCAGTATTTT	TRBJ2-3	TRBD2	TRBV28	-
CASSRQQGPYNEQFF	TGTGCCAGCAGCCGGCAACAGGGGCCCTACAATGAGCAGTTCTTC	TRBJ2-1	TRBD1	TRBV14	many
CASGPGGQYF	TGTGCCAGCGGGCCGGGGGGGCAGTACTTC	TRBJ2-7	TRBD2	TRBV6-6	-
CASSPWTGNGYTF	TGTGCCAGCAGTCCCTGGACAGGGAATGGCTACACCTTC	TRBJ1-2	TRBD1	TRBV27	-
CASSLTSGSYEQYF	TGTGCCAGCAGTCTTACTAGCGGCTCCTACGAGCAGTACTTC	TRBJ2-7	TRBD2	TRBV5-5	few
CASSQEGQGFSYNEQFF	TGTGCCAGCAGCCAAGAAGGACAGGGGTTCTCCTACAATGAGCAGTTCTTC	TRBJ2-1	TRBD1	TRBV14	medium-sized
CASSGVAPYEQYF	TGTGCCAGCAGCGGGGTGGCCCCCTACGAGCAGTACTTC	TRBJ2-7	-	TRBV16	once
CSASHQDEQYF	TGCAGTGCTAGTCATCAGGACGAGCAGTACTTC	TRBJ2-7	-	TRBV20-1	few
CASSSPGTSVYEQYF	TGTGCCAGCAGCTCCCCCGGGACTAGCGTGTACGAGCAGTACTTC	TRBJ2-7	TRBD2	TRBV5-4	-
CASSWLSVPQSRANVLTF	TGTGCCAGCAGCTGGCTTTCAGTGCCACAAAGTCGGGCCAACGTCCTGACTTTC	TRBJ2-6	-	TRBV7-7	-
CASSQEKQYTQYF	TGCGCCAGCAGCCAAGAGAAGCAGTATACGCAGTATTTT	TRBJ2-3	-	TRBV4-1	-